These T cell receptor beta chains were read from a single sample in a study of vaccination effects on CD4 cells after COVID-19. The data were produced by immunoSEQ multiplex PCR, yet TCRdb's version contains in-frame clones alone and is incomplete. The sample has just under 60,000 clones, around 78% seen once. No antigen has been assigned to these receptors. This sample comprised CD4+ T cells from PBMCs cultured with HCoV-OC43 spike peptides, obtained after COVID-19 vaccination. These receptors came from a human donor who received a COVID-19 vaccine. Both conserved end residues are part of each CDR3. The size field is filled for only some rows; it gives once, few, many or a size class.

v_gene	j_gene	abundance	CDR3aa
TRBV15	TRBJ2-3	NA	CATSRSGNTDTQYF
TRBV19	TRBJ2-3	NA	CASSGLQGSGTDTQYF
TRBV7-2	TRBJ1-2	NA	CASSLEVAYGYTF
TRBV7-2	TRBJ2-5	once	CASSLVVRAETQYF
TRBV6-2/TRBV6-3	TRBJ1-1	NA	CASSYPWGRSTEAFF
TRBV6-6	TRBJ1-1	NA	CASSPGQPEAFF
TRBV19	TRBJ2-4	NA	CASSLQGREKNIQYF
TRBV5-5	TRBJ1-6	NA	CASSLEGTLNSPLHF
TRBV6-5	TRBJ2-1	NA	CASRGQLSSYNEQFF
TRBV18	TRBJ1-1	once	CASSPEGLPNTEAFF
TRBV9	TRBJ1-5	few	CASSSQPNQPQHF
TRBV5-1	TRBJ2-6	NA	CASNTGTGGSGANVLTF
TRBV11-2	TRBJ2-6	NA	CASSRLRGSGANVLTF
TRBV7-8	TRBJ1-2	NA	CASSHGPNYGYTF
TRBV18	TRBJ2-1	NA	CASSPQGTVSYNEQFF
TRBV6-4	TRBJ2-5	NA	CASLGTDPKETQYF
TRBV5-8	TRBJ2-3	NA	CASPTMGTASTDTQYF